Listed here are 28 T cell receptor beta chains from one sample, sequenced in a study of shared clonotypes between healthy human individuals. Measured with immunoSEQ multiplex PCR; TCRdb has only the in-frame clones, and not every one. The data contain fewer than 550,000 clones, over 75% of them singletons. The sample was PBMCs. These TCRs come from a woman in her 40s in good health. Some clones in this sample may be carry-over from other donors' samples.

V is TRBV7-2 and J is TRBJ2-7, with D perhaps TRBD1 or TRBD2 (5 bases each). Trimming shortened V by 6 bases and J by 2 bases, and 26 bases separated the two germline ends. Germline V lookup: CDR1 SGHTA, CDR2 FQGNSA. The CDR3 consists of 18 residues. The CDR3, as DNA: TGTGCCAGCAGTACTAGGGGCCTTGGAGAAGGTCGGCCCTACGAGCAGTACTTC. This sequence encodes CASSTRGLGEGRPYEQYF. Together with reference TRBV7-2 and TRBJ2-7, the CDR3 gives the full variable domain: GAGVSQSPSNKVTEKGKDVELRCDPISGHTALYWYRQSLGQGLEFLIYFQGNSAPDKSGLPSDRFSAERTGGSVSTLTIQRTQQEDSAVYLCASSTRGLGEGRPYEQYFGPGTRLTVT.

This clone was found a few times. V gene TRBV18 combines with J gene TRBJ2-5, with a possible D match to TRBD2 (6 bases). Per germline, CDR1 KGHSH and CDR2 LQKENI. V shed 5 bases and J shed 2 bases, with 6 bases lying between them. The CDR3 extends over 12 amino acids. This CDR3 is CASSGGQETQYF. The CDR3 region has the DNA TGTGCCAGCTCAGGGGGGCAAGAGACCCAGTACTTC.

This clone was counted only a few times. This rearrangement joins TRBV27 to TRBJ1-2; tentative D call: TRBD1 (5 bases). Deletions cut 0 bases from V and 7 bases from J, with 9 bases between. Germline CDR1 MNHEY, CDR2 SMNVEV (reference sequence). The CDR3 extends over 13 amino acids. The CDR3 region has the DNA TGTGCCAGCAGTTTATCACCCGGGACTGGCTACACCTTC. This gives the protein CASSLSPGTGYTF.

This chain's CDR3 is CASSYHKDSNYGYTF. DNA for the CDR3: TGTGCCAGCAGTTATCACAAAGACAGTAACTATGGCTACACCTTC. The chain has TRBV28 and TRBJ1-2, with D tentatively TRBD1 (5 bases). The ends were cut back, 4 bases at V and 1 base at J, with 13 bases in the middle. In germline, CDR1 is MDHEN, CDR2 SYDVKM. This CDR3 has 15 residues.

Concerning this clone: One base away lies a much larger clone, so this may be a sequencing read error. This sequence joins TRBV29-1 and TRBJ2-7; D remains unclear. The CDR3 is 13 amino acids. Germline assignment: CDR1 SQVTM and CDR2 ANQGSEA. CDR3 residues: CSVGMAATYERYF. CDR3 DNA: TGCAGCGTTGGCATGGCGGCCACTTACGAGCGGTACTTC.

The gene calls are TRBV7-9 and TRBJ1-1, with unresolved D. Germline loops: CDR1 SEHNR, CDR2 FQNEAQ (reference sequence). The CDR3 consists of 17 residues. V gave up 0 bases and J gave up 1 base, with 15 bases separating them. CDR3 coding DNA: TGTGCCAGCAGCTTAGCTGGGGATCCGCGAGGGAACACTGAAGCTTTCTTT. As protein: CASSLAGDPRGNTEAFF. The variable domain in full, with the rest retrieved from reference TRBV7-9 and TRBJ1-1, is DTGVSQNPRHKITKRGQNVTFRCDPISEHNRLYWYRQTLGQGPEFLTYFQNEAQLEKSRLLSDRFSAERPKGSFSTLEIQRTEQGDSAMYLCASSLAGDPRGNTEAFFGQGTRLTVV.

To note about this clone: A far larger clone is off by one base, so a read error is likely. The same CDR3 is also encoded by other DNA sequences in this sample. The chain employs TRBV30 and TRBJ2-7; D gene ambiguous. The CDR3 spans 15 residues. The germline gives CDR1 GTSNPN, CDR2 SVGIG (reference sequence). For the CDR3, the DNA is TGTGCCTTAGCCTTGGACCAGATAGTGGCCTACGAACAGTACTTC. Translation: CALALDQIVAYEQYF. Together with reference TRBV30 and TRBJ2-7, the CDR3 gives the full variable domain: SQTIHQWPATLVQPVGSPLSLECTVEGTSNPNLYWYRQAAGRGLQLLFYSVGIGQISSEVPQNLSASRPQDRQFILSSKKLLLSDSGFYLCALALDQIVAYEQYFGPGTRLTVT.

The chain uses TRBV7-9 and TRBJ1-1; the D is unclear. Germline V gene lookup returns CDR1 SEHNR and CDR2 FQNEAQ (reference sequence). V gave up 2 bases and J gave up 1 base, with 8 bases separating them. This CDR3 is 14 amino acids long. The CDR3 bases are TGTGCCAGCAGCTTACAGGTTAGGAACACTGAAGCTTTCTTT. It translates to CASSLQVRNTEAFF.

The chain combines TRBV6-1 with TRBJ1-4; 7 nucleotides agree with TRBD1. Germline V gives CDR1 MNHNS, CDR2 SASEGT. The CDR3 is 15 residues long. V shed 2 bases and J 4 bases; nucleotides not matched to a gene: 4. The CDR3 spells CASSERGTDNEKLFF. CDR3 bases: TGTGCCAGCAGTGAACGCGGGACAGATAATGAAAAACTGTTTTTT.

The table lists this clone with a count of one. This chain connects TRBV28 to TRBJ1-1, with 7 bases fitting TRBD1. The CDR3 totals 15 residues. The germline gives CDR1 MDHEN, CDR2 SYDVKM. The V gene end was trimmed by 5 bases and the J gene end by 1 base; junction bases not matched to a gene: 7. The CDR3 protein is CASSVTGTENTEAFF. In DNA, the CDR3 is TGTGCCAGCAGTGTGACCGGGACAGAGAACACTGAAGCTTTCTTT.

The gene calls are TRBV9 and TRBJ1-2; D perhaps matches TRBD1 (6 bases). CDR3 length: 14 amino acids. Trimming shortened V by 4 bases and J by 3 bases, and 13 bases separated the two germline ends. CDR1 SGDLS and CDR2 YYNGEE come from the germline V gene. The CDR3 bases are TGTGCCAGCAGCAGGGAAGGGGGGGACTATGGCTACACCTTC. Encoded protein: CASSREGGDYGYTF.

V usage is TRBV2 and J usage is TRBJ2-2; no clear D gene. The CDR3 runs 14 residues. Looked up from germline, CDR1 is SNHLY and CDR2 is FYNNEI. Trimming cost V 8 bases and J 4 bases, with 14 bases left between them. CDR3 sequence (DNA): TGTGCCAGCGTTCCCGCCCGACGCACCGGGGAGCTGTTTTTT. Protein sequence: CASVPARRTGELFF.

This sequence joins TRBV27 and TRBJ2-2; 9 positions match TRBD1. The CDR3 runs to 15 residues. V lost 6 bases, J lost 1 base, and 3 bases stayed unmatched. Per the germline V gene, CDR1 is MNHEY and CDR2 is SMNVEV (reference sequence). CDR3 bases: TGTGCCAGCAGAACAGGGGGCCTGAACACCGGGGAGCTGTTTTTT. Its translation: CASRTGGLNTGELFF.

This chain connects TRBV18 to TRBJ1-3; TRBD1 aligns across 9 bases. The CDR3 runs 17 residues. Trimming removed 3 bases from V and 2 bases from J; junction bases left unmatched: 8. Germline V CDR1 and CDR2: KGHSH, LQKENI. The chain's CDR3 is CASSPTLQGAPGNTIYF. CDR3 nucleotides: TGTGCCAGCTCACCTACGTTACAGGGGGCGCCTGGAAACACCATATATTTT.

V and J are TRBV25-1 and TRBJ1-1; D is possibly TRBD1 (5 bases). Trimming stripped 6 bases from V and 3 bases from J, with 17 bases between. The germline V gene encodes CDR1 MGHDK and CDR2 SYGVNS. The CDR3 sequence is 15 residues long. The CDR3 region has the DNA TGTGCCAGCAGGGGGGGACCCGGTGGTGACACTGAAGCTTTCTTT. It yields the protein CASRGGPGGDTEAFF.

The V call is TRBV19, the J call TRBJ2-7, with D possibly being TRBD2 (6 bases). V lost 7 bases and J lost 0, with 13 bases in between. The CDR3 totals 14 residues. The germline CDR1 and CDR2 sequences are LNHDA and SQIVND (reference sequence). This chain's CDR3 is CASTPGGFSYEQYF. CDR3 nucleotide sequence: TGTGCCAGTACCCCCGGGGGATTCTCCTACGAGCAGTACTTC.

V and J are TRBV18 and TRBJ2-2; TRBD1 matches 9 bases. V gave up 2 bases and J gave up 2 bases; unmatched junction bases: 3. Germline CDR1 reads KGHSH; CDR2 reads LQKENI. There are 16 residues in the CDR3. CDR3 residues: CASSPDRGDNTGELFF. Written as DNA, the CDR3 is TGTGCCAGCTCACCAGACAGGGGGGATAACACCGGGGAGCTGTTTTTT.

This clone has a handful of counts. The chain is built from TRBV7-9 and TRBJ2-7, with D unresolved. Germline V gene lookup returns CDR1 SEHNR and CDR2 FQNEAQ (reference sequence). Trimming took 3 bases from V and 6 from J, leaving 12 bases between them. This CDR3 has 13 residues. DNA for the CDR3: TGTGCCAGCAGCTTTGGCCCAACCGGCGAGCAGTACTTC. Translation: CASSFGPTGEQYF.

The CDR3 bases are TGTGCCAGCAGCTCGGGGGAGACTGGCAATGAGCAGTTCTTC. Translating gives CASSSGETGNEQFF. V is TRBV7-3 and J is TRBJ2-1; tentatively, D is TRBD2 (6 bases). The CDR3 covers 14 residues. Trimming took off 4 bases at V and 6 bases at J, with 13 bases between the two ends. Germline assignment: CDR1 SGHTA and CDR2 FQGTGA.

This sequence joins TRBV18 and TRBJ1-5; D call uncertain. In germline, CDR1 is KGHSH, CDR2 LQKENI. Deletions cut 1 base from V and 9 bases from J, with 10 bases between. This CDR3 has 13 amino acids. The CDR3 DNA sequence: TGTGCCAGCTCACCACGCGACGGCTGGCCCCAGCATTTT. Amino acid sequence: CASSPRDGWPQHF.

Comment on this clone: This sequence may be a read error, since a much larger clone differs from it by one base. The rearrangement joins TRBV6-1 to TRBJ1-5; no definite D call. Germline V lookup: CDR1 MNHNS, CDR2 SASEGT. The CDR3 extends over 15 amino acids. The CDR3 region has the DNA TGTGCCAGCACTAGGACCCCTTATAGCAGTCAGCCCCAGCATTTT. It yields the protein CASTRTPYSSQPQHF.

The chain couples TRBV12-5 to TRBJ2-1; 8 positions match TRBD2. V lost 0 bases, J lost 9 bases, and 7 bases stayed unmatched. Germline CDR1 reads LGHNT; CDR2 reads FRNRAP. The CDR3 contains 15 residues. CDR3 bases: TGTGCTAGTGGTTTGGTACTGGGACTAGGGAGTGAGCAGTTCTTC. Translated, it gives CASGLVLGLGSEQFF.

Here the CDR3 DNA reads TGCAGTGCCGAAATGGACGTTCAGTACTTC. Its protein product is CSAEMDVQYF. V gene TRBV20-1 combines with J gene TRBJ2-4; D is uncertain. Trimming took 6 bases from V and 11 from J, leaving 11 bases between them. This CDR3 comprises 10 residues. Germline CDR1 DFQATT, CDR2 SNEGSKA (reference sequence).

This clone was observed a few times. The chain is built from TRBV7-2 and TRBJ1-3, with D unclear. Germline CDR1 is SGHTA and CDR2 is FQGNSA. V was trimmed by 3 bases and J by 5 bases, leaving 5 bases between them. This CDR3 comprises 12 residues. Here the CDR3 reads CASSFGRNTIYF. In DNA, the CDR3 is TGTGCCAGCAGCTTCGGGAGAAACACCATATATTTT.

The chain uses TRBV11-1 and TRBJ2-2; 8 bases fit TRBD2. V shed 5 bases, J shed 4 bases, and the junction held 15 bases outside the gene matches. The CDR3 length is 18 residues. Germline V gene lookup returns CDR1 SGHAT and CDR2 FQDESV (reference sequence). The CDR3 sequence is CASSRGGAGGASTGELFF. Written as DNA, the CDR3 is TGTGCCAGCAGCCGAGGAGGCGCGGGGGGAGCGAGCACCGGGGAGCTGTTTTTT.

The chain joins TRBV19 to TRBJ2-2; no clear D. CDR1 is LNHDA, CDR2 SQIVND, per germline (reference sequence). CDR3 length: 15 amino acids. V dropped 5 bases and J dropped 6 bases, with 16 bases sitting between them. CDR3 region: CASSAPALRAGELFF. The CDR3 DNA follows: TGTGCCAGTAGTGCTCCCGCACTACGGGCCGGGGAGCTGTTTTTT.

There are a few counts of this clone. This chain joins TRBV7-2 and TRBJ2-5; 9 bases line up with TRBD2. Trimming removed 2 bases from V and 0 bases from J; junction bases left unmatched: 10. This CDR3 spans 18 amino acids. Germline CDR1 and CDR2: SGHTA and FQGNSA. Here the CDR3 DNA reads TGTGCCAGCAGCTTAAGGGGCTGGCGGGAGGGCTACCAAGAGACCCAGTACTTC. It translates to CASSLRGWREGYQETQYF.

This sequence joins TRBV6-5 and TRBJ2-7, with a tentative D call TRBD1 (6 bases). The length of the CDR3 is 11 residues. V was shortened by 9 bases and J by 6 bases, with 12 bases between the two germline ends. Germline CDR1 is MNHEY and CDR2 is SVGAGI. CDR3 in amino acids: CASGVGAEQYF. For the CDR3, the DNA is TGTGCCAGTGGCGTGGGGGCCGAGCAGTACTTC.